This T cell receptor (beta chain) was found in a study of blood T cell repertoires in COVID-19. Study in general: PBMCs, B-cell-depleted T cells, or T cells were the source of the cDNA or gDNA that made up the material.

The CDR3 loop spans 16 amino acids. Germline CDR1 reads SGHNT; CDR2 reads YYREEE (reference sequence). V was trimmed by 4 bases and J by 5 bases, leaving 18 bases between them. Individuals aged roughly 18 to 95 years were recruited from fewer than 25 US areas. Membership in each cohort depended on participant-reported clinical history. Per the original methods: Reference gene primer amplification in the assay estimated nucleated cell counts. Here immunoSEQ multiplex PCR was the method, and the copy in TCRdb shows in-frame clones only, minus some. Clonal size and the V and J genes are those of that table, whereas D and trimming came from the DNA. The sample carries around 300,000 clones, under 90% recorded once.

The receptor was isolated from a woman between 55 and 75 years old who had recovered from COVID-19. The material sequenced was PBMCs or T cells enriched from blood (not recorded which). The chain has TRBV5-4 and TRBJ2-2, with TRBD1 as a possible D gene (6 bases). CDR3: CASSRDTGSGTGELFF. The CDR3 region has the DNA TGTGCCAGCAGCAGAGACACAGGGTCGGGGACCGGGGAGCTGTTTTTT.